These 22 T cell receptor beta chains came from one sample sequenced in a study of blood T cell repertoires in COVID-19. Sequencing was performed with immunoSEQ multiplex PCR; in TCRdb, only in-frame clones are kept and a portion is missing. The table shows around 180,000 clones, with approximately 86% occurring only once. The specimen was peripheral blood. The source of these receptors is a woman under 40 with active or convalescent COVID-19.

The chain combines TRBV19 with TRBJ2-1; 7 bases are shared with TRBD2. CDR1 LNHDA and CDR2 SQIVND come from the germline V gene (reference sequence). The trim removed 4 bases at V and 1 base at J, leaving 4 bases unmatched. The CDR3 length is 15 residues. CDR3: CASSRRRESYNEQFF. Here the CDR3 DNA reads TGTGCCAGTAGTAGGCGGCGGGAGTCCTACAATGAGCAGTTCTTC.

The chain recombines TRBV28 with TRBJ2-1; 7 positions agree with TRBD2. The germline gives CDR1 MDHEN, CDR2 SYDVKM. There are 17 residues in the CDR3. V lost 3 bases and J lost 3; bases outside the gene matches: 11. This CDR3 is CASSLVGLADDYNEQFF. In DNA form, the CDR3 reads TGTGCCAGCAGTTTGGTAGGTCTAGCGGACGACTACAATGAGCAGTTCTTC.

The rearrangement joins TRBV5-4 to TRBJ2-7; 11 bases line up with TRBD1. Germline V gene lookup returns CDR1 SGHNT and CDR2 YYREEE (reference sequence). The CDR3 consists of 15 residues. V lost 4 bases to trimming and J lost 7 bases; unmatched junction nucleotides: 10. The CDR3 loop reads CASSPGQGAKKEQYF. In DNA, the CDR3 is TGTGCCAGCAGCCCAGGACAGGGGGCGAAGAAAGAGCAGTACTTC.

The chain joins TRBV12-3 or TRBV12-4 to TRBJ1-2; D possibly corresponds to TRBD1 (6 bases). The germline V and J ends were trimmed by 4 bases and 4 bases, with 10 bases remaining between them. The CDR3 is 13 residues long. CDR3 nucleotides: TGTGCCAGCAGTTCGACAGGAGGCTATGGCTACACCTTC. This sequence encodes CASSSTGGYGYTF.

The chain couples TRBV11-2 to TRBJ2-3, with 7 bases matching TRBD1. V lost 3 bases to trimming and J lost 1 base; unmatched junction nucleotides: 7. This CDR3 region has 16 residues. CDR1 is SGHAT and CDR2 is FQNNGV in the germline V gene. In DNA, the CDR3 is TGTGCCAGCAGCTTGACAGGGCTAGTAGGCACAGATACGCAGTATTTT. Protein product: CASSLTGLVGTDTQYF.

There are many counts of this clone. The chain is built from TRBV10-3 and TRBJ1-3, with D possibly being TRBD1 (6 bases). CDR3 length: 15 amino acids. The germline V gene encodes CDR1 ENHRY and CDR2 SYGVKD. V was shortened by 2 bases and J by 5 bases, with 13 bases between the two germline ends. The CDR3 sequence: CAISEQQGRRNTIYF. DNA of the CDR3: TGTGCCATCAGTGAGCAACAGGGAAGACGAAACACCATATATTTT.

This chain links TRBV6-5 with TRBJ1-2; 12 bases are shared with TRBD1. J gave up 7 bases and V 6 bases, and 9 bases lay outside the gene matches. The CDR3 is 15 residues long. Germline assignment: CDR1 MNHEY and CDR2 SVGAGI. As DNA, the CDR3 is TGTGCCAGCAGACCGCCGGGACAGGGGGCACGTGGCTACACCTTC. Its protein is CASRPPGQGARGYTF.

Comments on this clone: Other DNA sequences from this sample encode an identical CDR3 as well. The chain has TRBV3-1 (or the pseudogene TRBV3-2) and TRBJ1-2; TRBD1 is a possible D gene (5 bases). This CDR3 contains 13 residues. Trimming took off 1 base at V and 4 bases at J, with 7 bases between the two ends. CDR1 and CDR2 from the germline V gene are LGHDT and YNNKEL (reference sequence). Here the CDR3 reads CASSQGQSYGYTF. The CDR3 DNA reads TGTGCCAGCAGCCAAGGACAGTCCTATGGCTACACCTTC.

This chain uses TRBV6-2 or TRBV6-3 with TRBJ2-7; the D is unclear. Per germline, CDR1 MNHEY and CDR2 SVGEGT. The V end was cut by 0 bases, the J end by 3 bases, with 6 bases between. This CDR3 spans 13 amino acids. CDR3 residues: CASSYSVSYEQYF. The CDR3, as DNA: TGTGCCAGCAGTTACTCGGTCAGCTACGAGCAGTACTTC.

This chain links TRBV7-6 with TRBJ2-1; the D gene is possibly TRBD2 (5 bases). Trimming cost V 3 bases and J 0 bases, with 9 bases left between them. This CDR3 has 15 residues. Per the germline V gene, CDR1 is SGHVS and CDR2 is FNYEAQ. CDR3 nucleotides: TGTGCCAGCAGCTTTCGGGGTAGCTCCTACAATGAGCAGTTCTTC. It translates to CASSFRGSSYNEQFF.

As concerns this clone: Other DNA sequences in this sample translate to the same CDR3. The chain carries TRBV9 and TRBJ2-5, with 7 bases that match TRBD1. Germline V lookup: CDR1 SGDLS, CDR2 YYNGEE. This CDR3 has 14 amino acids. V shed 3 bases and J 3 bases; nucleotides not matched to a gene: 5. CDR3 sequence reads: CASSASGTEETQYF. As DNA, the CDR3 is TGTGCCAGCAGCGCCTCCGGGACAGAAGAGACCCAGTACTTC.

V usage is TRBV24-1 and J usage is TRBJ2-3; D is possibly TRBD2 (6 bases). Trimming took off 4 bases at V and 4 bases at J, with 14 bases between the two ends. The germline V gene has CDR1 KGHDR and CDR2 SFDVKD. The CDR3 runs 15 residues. The CDR3 DNA reads as TGTGCCACCAGTGACCCCCGGAGGGCGGCAGATACGCAGTATTTT. Its protein product is CATSDPRRAADTQYF.

V usage is TRBV28 and J usage is TRBJ2-7; the D gene is possibly TRBD2 (7 bases). CDR3 length: 14 amino acids. The germline gives CDR1 MDHEN, CDR2 SYDVKM. V shed 2 bases and J shed 7 bases, with 15 bases lying between them. CDR3 in DNA: TGTGCCAGCAGTTTAAAGGTCGGGGGGCAAGAGCAGTACTTC. It is translated as CASSLKVGGQEQYF.

The gene calls are TRBV6-5 and TRBJ1-4; D is perhaps TRBD1 (5 bases). V was shortened by 6 bases and J by 8 bases, with 10 bases between the two germline ends. The CDR3 runs 12 residues. The germline V gene encodes CDR1 MNHEY and CDR2 SVGAGI. CDR3 amino acids: CASSPGREKLFF. CDR3 bases: TGTGCCAGCAGCCCAGGGCGGGAAAAACTGTTTTTT.

The genes are TRBV6-1 and TRBJ1-4, with D uncertain. CDR3 length: 15 amino acids. Trimming pared 1 base from V and 5 bases from J, leaving 11 bases between. CDR1 is MNHNS, CDR2 SASEGT, per germline. The CDR3 sequence: CASSEVGRLNEKLFF. The CDR3 region has the DNA TGTGCCAGCAGTGAAGTCGGCAGGTTAAATGAAAAACTGTTTTTT.

The chain recombines TRBV3-1 (or the pseudogene TRBV3-2) with TRBJ1-2, with D perhaps TRBD1 (6 bases). The V gene's germline CDR1 is LGHDT and CDR2 YNNKEL (reference sequence). This CDR3 spans 15 amino acids. The V end lost 3 bases, the J end lost 0 bases, and 11 bases lay between the germline ends. The CDR3 sequence: CASSQEDRANYGYTF. The CDR3 DNA follows: TGTGCCAGCAGCCAGGAGGACAGAGCTAACTATGGCTACACCTTC.

This chain links TRBV27 with TRBJ1-1; 7 bases are a match to TRBD1. Germline trimming cut 2 bases from V and 4 bases from J; bases unmatched to any gene: 4. This CDR3 has 14 residues. The germline CDR1 and CDR2 sequences are MNHEY and SMNVEV (reference sequence). CDR3 protein: CASSLHRGSTEAFF. Written as DNA, the CDR3 is TGTGCCAGCAGTTTACACAGGGGATCCACTGAAGCTTTCTTT.

The chain links TRBV9 to TRBJ2-7; D perhaps matches TRBD2 (6 bases). The germline gives CDR1 SGDLS, CDR2 YYNGEE. The CDR3 totals 15 residues. Between the trimmed V and J ends, which lost 0 bases and 5 bases, there was a span of 15 bases. CDR3 in DNA: TGTGCCAGCAGCGTAGATTATGCGGAGGGGAACGAGCAGTACTTC. Translating it yields CASSVDYAEGNEQYF.

This chain links TRBV2 with TRBJ2-7, with no clear D. The CDR3 extends over 14 amino acids. With 4 bases removed from V and 2 bases from J, the gap between germline ends came to 12 bases. The germline V gene has CDR1 SNHLY and CDR2 FYNNEI. The CDR3 DNA sequence: TGTGCCAGCAGTGGACGACTGACGACCTACGAGCAGTACTTC. This gives the protein CASSGRLTTYEQYF.

This clone turned up a few times. The chain has TRBV5-1 and TRBJ1-1, with D unresolved. Germline V lookup: CDR1 SGHRS, CDR2 YFSETQ. V was cut by 0 bases and J by 8 bases, with 5 bases left in between. The CDR3 consists of 11 residues. CDR3: CASSLGREAFF. CDR3 in DNA: TGCGCCAGCAGCTTGGGCAGAGAAGCTTTCTTT.

The genes are TRBV2 and TRBJ1-5, with a weak D call TRBD1 (5 bases). V was trimmed by 5 bases and J by 14 bases, leaving 16 bases between them. This CDR3 is 12 amino acids long. Germline V gene data show CDR1 as SNHLY and CDR2 as FYNNEI. The CDR3 DNA reads TGTGCCAGCAGTTCGGACATCCTTGACGAGCATTTT. Its translation is CASSSDILDEHF.

V gene TRBV30 combines with J gene TRBJ1-6, with D maybe TRBD1 (5 bases). The CDR3 totals 13 residues. V gave up 2 bases and J gave up 6 bases, with 8 bases separating them. Germline-derived CDR1 and CDR2 are GTSNPN and SVGIG (reference sequence). The CDR3 sequence: CAWSIQVNSPLHF. The DNA of the CDR3 is TGTGCCTGGAGTATACAGGTTAATTCACCCCTCCACTTT.